The 18 T cell receptor beta chains listed next were all sequenced from one sample in a study of cytomegalovirus exposure and HLA in healthy donors. Vbeta (60) and Jbeta (13) primers were used in the PCR. TCRdb's copy holds only in-frame clones and misses some; the assay was immunoSEQ multiplex PCR. The sample lists 60,000 to 70,000 clones; roughly 80% were seen once. The sequencing input was PBMCs. The receptors come from a woman in her thirties in good health and CMV-seronegative.

The chain employs TRBV7-2 and TRBJ1-5; 7 bases are a match to TRBD1. Trimming took 5 bases from V and 3 from J; bases not matched to a gene: 7. The CDR3 is 15 amino acids. Germline CDR1 is SGHTA and CDR2 is FQGNSA. The CDR3 region has the DNA TGTGCCAGCAGCCCCCTAGGGGGCATCAATCAGCCCCAGCATTTT. It codes for CASSPLGGINQPQHF.

For this clone: A read error may produce the germline difference seen at one junction end. At the DNA level, this CDR3 is encoded by other sequences in the same sample as well. The chain has TRBV19 and TRBJ2-3; D is unresolved. Germline CDR1 is LNHDA and CDR2 is SQIVND (reference sequence). The CDR3 totals 11 residues. The CDR3 DNA follows: TGCGCCAGTTCCTACACAGATACGCAGTATTTT. Translated: CASSYTDTQYF. Using reference TRBV19 and TRBJ2-3 for the parts outside the CDR3, the full variable domain is DGGITQSPKYLFRKEGQNVTLSCEQNLNHDAMYWYRQDPGQGLRLIYYSQIVNDFQKGDIAEGYSVSREKKESFPLTVTSAQKNPTAFYLCASSYTDTQYFGPGTRLTVL.

This chain joins TRBV18 and TRBJ1-5; D gene unclear. Germline V gives CDR1 KGHSH, CDR2 LQKENI. The CDR3 has 14 residues. Trimming pared 7 bases from V and 0 bases from J, leaving 10 bases between. CDR3 sequence (DNA): TGTGCCAGCTGGGCGGGGAATAGCAATCAGCCCCAGCATTTT. Translated: CASWAGNSNQPQHF. Drawing the rest from reference TRBV18 and TRBJ1-5, the complete variable domain is NAGVMQNPRHLVRRRGQEARLRCSPMKGHSHVYWYRQLPEEGLKFMVYLQKENIIDESGMPKERFSAEFPKEGPSILRIQQVVRGDSAAYFCASWAGNSNQPQHFGDGTRLSIL.

There are a few counts of this clone. CDR3 DNA: TGTGCCAGCAGTTACACCGGACAGGGGAACTATGGCTACACCTTC. Its protein product is CASSYTGQGNYGYTF. The chain has TRBV6-5 and TRBJ1-2, with 9 positions matching TRBD1. V dropped 2 bases and J dropped 2; count of bases not matched to a gene: 3. Germline assignment: CDR1 MNHEY and CDR2 SVGAGI. The CDR3 has 15 residues.

The chain couples TRBV29-1 to TRBJ2-1, with 7 bases identical to TRBD2. Germline V CDR1 and CDR2: SQVTM, ANQGSEA. The CDR3 runs 14 residues. The V gene end was trimmed by 7 bases and the J gene end by 8 bases; junction bases not matched to a gene: 14. The CDR3 protein is CSADFSRGVDEQFF. The CDR3 bases are TGCAGCGCTGATTTCAGTCGGGGGGTCGATGAGCAGTTCTTC.

The chain links TRBV16 to TRBJ2-3; a weak D match, TRBD1 (5 bases). V was pared by 0 bases and J by 5 bases, with 15 bases between. The CDR3 is 16 amino acids. The germline V gene encodes CDR1 KGHSY and CDR2 FQNENV. The DNA of the CDR3 is TGTGCCAGCAGCCAATCGTCGAGCGCAGGGTTAGATACGCAGTATTTT. It is translated as CASSQSSSAGLDTQYF.

This clone was detected a few times. As DNA, the CDR3 is TGTGCCAGCAGCCCGTCGACAGGGGGGCAGGGTTCCACTGAAGCTTTCTTT. Translating it yields CASSPSTGGQGSTEAFF. The chain employs TRBV7-2 and TRBJ1-1; TRBD1 matches at 9 bases. The CDR3 loop spans 17 amino acids. The junction had 14 bases not matched to a gene; V was cut back by 5 bases and J by 4 bases. In germline, CDR1 is SGHTA, CDR2 FQGNSA.

The chain recombines TRBV20-1 with TRBJ2-3, with TRBD2 matching over 8 bases. From germline, CDR1 is DFQATT and CDR2 SNEGSKA (reference sequence). The J segment lost 11 bases and the V segment lost 6 bases, leaving 4 bases of the junction unmatched. CDR3 length equals 10 residues. CDR3 coding DNA: TGCAGTGCGGGGACTAGTCAGCAGTATTTT. Its translation is CSAGTSQQYF.

This clone was seen only a few times. The chain links TRBV30 to TRBJ2-1; TRBD1 matches 7 bases. Germline CDR1 reads GTSNPN; CDR2 reads SVGIG (reference sequence). Unmatched junction bases numbered 11, after V lost 5 bases and J lost 4 bases. The CDR3 totals 15 residues. In nucleotides, the CDR3 is TGTGCCTGGTATGACCGCCCGGACAGGTACAATGAGCAGTTCTTC. Its translation is CAWYDRPDRYNEQFF.

This rearrangement joins TRBV7-3 to TRBJ2-3; D is perhaps TRBD2 (5 bases). This CDR3 comprises 14 residues. Trimming removed 1 base at V and 0 bases at J, with 5 bases between. Germline CDR1 reads SGHTA; CDR2 reads FQGTGA. CDR3: CASSLRGSTDTQYF. CDR3 DNA sequence: TGTGCCAGCAGCTTAAGAGGGAGCACAGATACGCAGTATTTT.

CDR3 sequence reads: CASSPGQNYEQYV. CDR3 bases: TGTGCCAGCTCCCCTGGACAGAACTACGAGCAGTACGTC. The rearrangement joins TRBV18 to TRBJ2-7; TRBD1 might be the D (6 bases). The V end was cut by 6 bases, the J end by 3 bases, with 12 bases between. The CDR3 has 13 residues. Germline V gene data show CDR1 as KGHSH and CDR2 as LQKENI.

This chain uses TRBV19 with TRBJ1-1, with D maybe TRBD1 (6 bases). The CDR3 totals 14 residues. V was trimmed by 6 bases and J by 11 bases, leaving 22 bases between them. Germline loops: CDR1 LNHDA, CDR2 SQIVND (reference sequence). The CDR3 spells CASRPLGTPVSAFF. The CDR3 bases are TGTGCCAGTAGACCCCTCGGGACACCCGTCTCCGCTTTCTTT.

This clone was detected a few times. The J gene is TRBJ2-5, the V gene TRBV7-8; D unclear. The CDR3 contains 14 residues. Germline-derived CDR1 and CDR2 are SGHVS and FQNEAQ. The V end was cut by 1 base, the J end by 5 bases, with 11 bases between. Here the CDR3 reads CASSLGEPSETQYF. The CDR3, as DNA: TGTGCCAGCAGCTTAGGCGAACCGTCGGAGACCCAGTACTTC.

The rearrangement joins TRBV27 to TRBJ1-2; D gene ambiguous. The CDR3 spans 13 residues. Germline V gene data show CDR1 as MNHEY and CDR2 as SMNVEV (reference sequence). V lost 0 bases and J 2 bases, leaving 4 bases between the germline ends. The CDR3 region is CASSLSANYGYTF. CDR3 nucleotide sequence: TGTGCCAGCAGTTTATCGGCCAACTATGGCTACACCTTC.

The rearrangement uses TRBV27 and TRBJ2-7; D is uncertain. CDR3 length equals 12 residues. Trimming took 7 bases from V and 3 from J, leaving 10 bases between them. The germline gives CDR1 MNHEY, CDR2 SMNVEV (reference sequence). The CDR3: CASIPVDYEQYV. CDR3 nucleotide sequence: TGTGCCAGCATCCCCGTCGACTACGAGCAGTACGTC.

The chain links TRBV5-4 to TRBJ2-5; 13 bases fit TRBD2. From germline, CDR1 is SGHNT and CDR2 YYREEE (reference sequence). The length of the CDR3 is 15 residues. The V gene end was trimmed by 4 bases and the J gene end by 4 bases; junction bases not matched to a gene: 4. CDR3 DNA: TGTGCCAGCAGCCTCAGACTAGCGGGGGGAGAGACCCAGTACTTC. It yields the protein CASSLRLAGGETQYF.

The chain couples TRBV9 to TRBJ1-3, with D unresolved. Trimming cost V 3 bases and J 0 bases, with 13 bases left between them. This CDR3 has 16 amino acids. Looked up from germline, CDR1 is SGDLS and CDR2 is YYNGEE. Written as DNA, the CDR3 is TGTGCCAGCAGCGGCGGAGGTTCCCGCTCTGGAAACACCATATATTTT. As protein: CASSGGGSRSGNTIYF. Using reference TRBV9 and TRBJ1-3 for the parts outside the CDR3, the full variable domain is DSGVTQTPKHLITATGQRVTLRCSPRSGDLSVYWYQQSLDQGLQFLIQYYNGEERAKGNILERFSAQQFPDLHSELNLSSLELGDSALYFCASSGGGSRSGNTIYFGEGSWLTVV.

The chain joins TRBV5-4 to TRBJ1-1, with no clear D. This CDR3 is 14 amino acids long. Germline V CDR1 and CDR2: SGHNT, YYREEE (reference sequence). V dropped 4 bases and J dropped 6 bases, with 16 bases sitting between them. The CDR3 coding sequence is TGTGCCAGCAGCCGAAAGGGCGACGGGGCTGAAGCTTTCTTT. Its translation is CASSRKGDGAEAFF.